This entry is about one TCR beta chain. This specimen comes from a study of human T cells and chemical hapten exposure. For the study at large: Reading of the patch tests, which applied 0.01% DPC to the upper back, occurred at 6 days.

The time point was: patch test 2, 6 weeks after DPC sensitization. The treatment was: therapeutic diphenylcyclopropenone sensitization with weekly scalp DPC. Each patch test followed a blood draw. V dropped 6 bases and J dropped 4; count of bases not matched to a gene: 8. The germline V gene has CDR1 ENHRY and CDR2 SYGVKD. The CDR3 totals 15 residues. Using its own MiXCR run on the RACE reads, TCRdb lists one record per CDR3 protein. The sample has just over 350,000 distinct CDR3 sequences, over 6% seen once; the top ten hold approximately 5.4%. The chain has TRBV10-3 and TRBJ2-3; 9 positions agree with TRBD1. This TCR came from a young woman with alopecia areata. Some clones in this sample may be carry-over from other donors' samples. The sequenced sample was whole blood, obtained in connection with sensitization to the hapten diphenylcyclopropenone (DPC). CDR3 sequence: CAIRLQGAGADTQYF. CDR3 nucleotide sequence: TGTGCCATCAGGCTACAGGGGGCCGGAGCAGATACGCAGTATTTT.